Below are 9 T cell receptor beta chains sequenced from a single sample in a study of radiation and T cells in renal cell carcinoma. Sample time point: blood 4 weeks post-SBRT, at nephrectomy. Treatment defined: 15 Gy SBRT to primary tumor, nephrectomy 4 weeks later. Generated by immunoSEQ multiplex PCR, the TCRdb table keeps only in-frame clones and is missing some. The sample consists of approximately 80,000 clones, about nine tenths of them appearing once. The sequenced sample was blood, obtained from a patient whose treatment included radiotherapy and nephrectomy. The origin of the receptors is a woman aged 65 to 85 with renal cell carcinoma.

The chain joins TRBV6-5 to TRBJ2-1; D tentatively fits TRBD1 or TRBD2 (5 bases each). The V end lost 7 bases, the J end lost 4 bases, and 17 bases lay between the germline ends. This CDR3 contains 15 residues. CDR1 and CDR2 from the germline V gene are MNHEY and SVGAGI. As DNA, the CDR3 is TGTGCCAGCATCCCGAGGGCTAGGGGTTACAATGAGCAGTTCTTC. Amino acid sequence: CASIPRARGYNEQFF.

The rearrangement joins TRBV20-1 to TRBJ2-4; D is perhaps TRBD2 (5 bases). The V end was cut by 4 bases, the J end by 6 bases, with 7 bases between. CDR3 size: 11 residues. CDR1 is DFQATT, CDR2 SNEGSKA, per germline (reference sequence). CDR3 sequence reads: CSATSRNIQYF. CDR3 in DNA: TGCAGTGCTACTAGCCGAAACATTCAGTACTTC.

This chain links TRBV27 with TRBJ1-1; the match to TRBD1 covers 7 bases. CDR3 length: 15 amino acids. V shed 5 bases and J 0 bases; nucleotides not matched to a gene: 6. Per the germline V gene, CDR1 is MNHEY and CDR2 is SMNVEV (reference sequence). The CDR3 DNA reads as TGTGCCAGCAGTAGGACAGGTCCACTGAACACTGAAGCTTTCTTT. Translation gives CASSRTGPLNTEAFF.

CDR3 loop: CSAQQGATLAEQFF. The CDR3 coding sequence is TGCAGCGCGCAACAGGGAGCCACCCTGGCTGAGCAGTTCTTC. The V gene is TRBV29-1, the J gene TRBJ2-1; D is possibly TRBD1 (6 bases). This CDR3 has 14 amino acids. Trimming took 7 bases from V and 9 from J, leaving 22 bases between them. Germline lookup yields CDR1 SQVTM and CDR2 ANQGSEA.

The chain has TRBV5-1 and TRBJ2-5; 8 bases align to TRBD2. The CDR3 is 15 residues long. Germline-derived CDR1 and CDR2 are SGHRS and YFSETQ. V lost 3 bases and J lost 4; bases outside the gene matches: 8. The CDR3 DNA reads as TGCGCCAGCAGCTCCACCCCGGGGGGGGTAGAGACCCAGTACTTC. Protein: CASSSTPGGVETQYF. Looking up the rest from reference TRBV5-1 and TRBJ2-5 gives the full variable domain: KAGVTQTPRYLIKTRGQQVTLSCSPISGHRSVSWYQQTPGQGLQFLFEYFSETQRNKGNFPGRFSGRQFSNSRSEMNVSTLELGDSALYLCASSSTPGGVETQYFGPGTRLLVL.

V is TRBV6-1 and J is TRBJ1-1; perhaps TRBD1 as D (5 bases). Germline V gene sequence: CDR1 MNHNS, CDR2 SASEGT. The CDR3 contains 13 residues. Trimming left V 5 bases short and J 12 bases short, with 19 bases between. Written as DNA, the CDR3 is TGTGCCAGCAGTCCTCCTTGGGTACAGGAACCTTTCTTT. Its translation: CASSPPWVQEPFF.

The rearrangement uses TRBV4-3 and TRBJ2-2, with D unresolved. Germline assignment: CDR1 LGHNA and CDR2 YSLEER. The V and J ends lost 4 bases and 7 bases respectively, with 19 bases between them. The CDR3 has 16 amino acids. CDR3 DNA: TGCGCCAGCAGCCTAGGCGAAAACGAAGCCCTCGGGGAGCTGTTTTTT. Protein sequence: CASSLGENEALGELFF.

The chain recombines TRBV19 with TRBJ2-1; TRBD2 agrees at 11 bases. The junction had 4 bases not matched to a gene; V was cut back by 6 bases and J by 3 bases. Per the germline V gene, CDR1 is LNHDA and CDR2 is SQIVND (reference sequence). This CDR3 is 15 amino acids long. The CDR3, as DNA: TGTGCCAGTAGCCCTACTAGCGGGGGCTACAATGAGCAGTTCTTC. Its translation: CASSPTSGGYNEQFF.

This rearrangement joins TRBV28 to TRBJ1-1, with a tentative D call TRBD1 (5 bases). V lost 9 bases to trimming and J lost 3 bases, with 17 bases between them. Germline V CDR1 and CDR2: MDHEN, SYDVKM. This CDR3 has 14 residues. The DNA of the CDR3 is TGTGCCAGTCAACGGGGGGAGTCTTACACTGAAGCTTTCTTT. Protein sequence: CASQRGESYTEAFF.